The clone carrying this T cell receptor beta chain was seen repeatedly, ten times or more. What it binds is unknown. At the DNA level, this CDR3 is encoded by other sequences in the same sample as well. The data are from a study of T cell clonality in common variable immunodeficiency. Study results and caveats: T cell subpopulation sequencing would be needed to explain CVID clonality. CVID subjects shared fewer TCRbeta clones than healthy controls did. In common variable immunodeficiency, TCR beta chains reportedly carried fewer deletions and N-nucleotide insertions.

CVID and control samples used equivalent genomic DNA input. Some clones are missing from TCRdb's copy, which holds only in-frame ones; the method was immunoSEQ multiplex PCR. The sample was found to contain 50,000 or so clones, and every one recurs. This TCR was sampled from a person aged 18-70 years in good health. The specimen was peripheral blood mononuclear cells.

The CDR3 loop reads CASSTTSGSYEQYF. CDR3 DNA, as far as it was read: TGTGCCAGCAGCACTACTAGCGGATCCTACGAG. The chain couples TRBV7-2 to TRBJ2-7, with 8 positions matching TRBD2. The read is 3 residues too short to cover the CDR3 end, so that end is filled in from the germline J gene. Germline V gene lookup returns CDR1 SGHTA and CDR2 FQGNSA. Trimming removed 5 bases from V and 1 base from J; junction bases left unmatched: 4. The CDR3 runs 14 residues. Full variable domain (rest looked up from reference TRBV7-2 and TRBJ2-7): GAGVSQSPSNKVTEKGKDVELRCDPISGHTALYWYRQSLGQGLEFLIYFQGNSAPDKSGLPSDRFSAERTGGSVSTLTIQRTQQEDSAVYLCASSTTSGSYEQYFGPGTRLTVT.